The 27 T cell receptor beta chains below come from one sample, sequenced in a study of blood T cell repertoires in COVID-19. Produced via immunoSEQ multiplex PCR; TCRdb's table is partial and in-frame only. The table records roughly 97,000 clones, 80% to 90% of them present only once. The source material was peripheral blood. All receptors derive from a man aged 55-75 years with acute or convalescent COVID-19.

This clone was picked up a small number of times. CDR3 DNA sequence: TGTGCCAGCAGCTTGGCTGGGCCTAGCAATCAGCCCCAGCATTTT. Translating it yields CASSLAGPSNQPQHF. The V and J genes are TRBV5-5 and TRBJ1-5, with no clear D. The CDR3 sequence is 15 residues long. Looked up from germline, CDR1 is SGHKS and CDR2 is YYEKEE (reference sequence). V was trimmed by 0 bases and J by 0 bases, leaving 7 bases between them.

This sequence joins TRBV11-2 and TRBJ2-7; TRBD1 is a possible D gene (6 bases). The germline CDR1 and CDR2 sequences are SGHAT and FQNNGV. V was clipped by 5 bases and J by 2 bases, with 13 bases between them. This CDR3 contains 14 residues. The DNA of the CDR3 is TGTGCCAGCAGCCGTGACAGGCTGGCCTACGAGCAGTACTTC. Its translation is CASSRDRLAYEQYF.

The chain carries TRBV5-4 and TRBJ2-1; 10 nucleotides agree with TRBD2. The CDR3 runs to 15 residues. Germline V gene sequence: CDR1 SGHNT, CDR2 YYREEE (reference sequence). With 0 bases clipped from V and 8 bases from J, the junction kept 5 bases outside the gene matches. The CDR3 protein is CASSLASSGSDEQFF. The CDR3 DNA is TGTGCCAGCAGCTTGGCGTCTAGCGGGAGTGATGAGCAGTTCTTC. The full variable domain, with the rest looked up from reference TRBV5-4 and TRBJ2-1, is ETGVTQSPTHLIKTRGQQVTLRCSSQSGHNTVSWYQQALGQGPQFIFQYYREEENGRGNFPPRFSGLQFPNYSSELNVNALELDDSALYLCASSLASSGSDEQFFGPGTRLTVL.

The V call is TRBV25-1, the J call TRBJ1-5, with 7 bases that match TRBD1. This CDR3 is built from 17 residues. The trim removed 7 bases at V and 4 bases at J, leaving 16 bases unmatched. CDR1 is MGHDK and CDR2 is SYGVNS in the germline V gene. The CDR3 DNA is TGTGCCAGCAACTCTACTCCGGGACAGAACCTTAATCAGCCCCAGCATTTT. As protein: CASNSTPGQNLNQPQHF.

The chain couples TRBV6-5 to TRBJ2-5; perhaps TRBD2 as D (6 bases). The CDR3 is made up of 15 amino acids. Germline V gene data show CDR1 as MNHEY and CDR2 as SVGAGI. The ends were cut back, 5 bases at V and 4 bases at J, with 17 bases in the middle. The CDR3 DNA sequence: TGTGCCAGCAGTCCCGGGACTCTCCCCCCAGAGACCCAGTACTTC. It is translated as CASSPGTLPPETQYF.

V gene TRBV2 combines with J gene TRBJ1-5; the match to TRBD1 covers 7 bases. CDR3 size: 14 residues. CDR1 and CDR2 (germline): SNHLY, FYNNEI. J was trimmed by 4 bases and V by 7 bases; bases with no gene match: 7. CDR3 sequence reads: CASIGGRGNQPQHF. CDR3 DNA: TGTGCCAGCATAGGAGGCAGGGGGAATCAGCCCCAGCATTTT.

The chain combines TRBV27 with TRBJ1-2; TRBD1 aligns across 8 bases. The CDR3 has 14 residues. In germline, CDR1 is MNHEY, CDR2 SMNVEV (reference sequence). Unmatched junction bases numbered 5, after V lost 5 bases and J lost 3 bases. DNA of the CDR3: TGTGCCAGCAGTCCCGGACAGGGCTACTATGGCTACACCTTC. Translated: CASSPGQGYYGYTF.

The J gene is TRBJ2-7, the V gene TRBV6-6; the D is unclear. The CDR3 spans 12 residues. V lost 2 bases and J 6 bases, leaving 8 bases between the germline ends. Looked up from germline, CDR1 is MNHNY and CDR2 is SVGAGI (reference sequence). This CDR3 reads CASSYAQSEQYF. The CDR3 region has the DNA TGTGCCAGCAGTTACGCCCAGTCCGAGCAGTACTTC.

The chain employs TRBV4-2 and TRBJ2-6; no clear D gene. The CDR3 runs to 17 residues. The ends were cut back, 0 bases at V and 0 bases at J, with 9 bases in the middle. Germline CDR1 LGHNA, CDR2 YNFKEQ. CDR3 amino acids: CASSQDSVLSGANVLTF. CDR3 bases: TGTGCCAGCAGCCAAGATTCGGTGCTCTCTGGGGCCAACGTCCTGACTTTC.

This clone has just a few counts. The chain links TRBV28 to TRBJ2-7; TRBD1 matches 7 bases. This CDR3 comprises 12 residues. Losses at the gene ends were 8 bases for V and 7 bases for J; bases not matched to a gene: 8. Germline V gene lookup returns CDR1 MDHEN and CDR2 SYDVKM. The CDR3 DNA sequence: TGTGCCAGCGGCAAACAGGGGTGGGAGCAGTACTTC. Translated, it gives CASGKQGWEQYF.

This chain links TRBV5-1 with TRBJ2-1; 10 bases map to TRBD2. This CDR3 comprises 16 residues. Trimming took 4 bases from V and 3 from J; bases not matched to a gene: 7. The germline gives CDR1 SGHRS, CDR2 YFSETQ. CDR3 DNA sequence: TGCGCCAGCAGCCCTCTAGCGGGAGAAGGCTACAATGAGCAGTTCTTC. It encodes CASSPLAGEGYNEQFF.

Only a few counts were recorded for this clone. This sequence joins TRBV30 and TRBJ2-2; a weak D match, TRBD1 (5 bases). The V gene lost 4 bases and the J gene lost 4 bases, with 10 bases spanning the gap. Per the germline V gene, CDR1 is GTSNPN and CDR2 is SVGIG (reference sequence). This CDR3 is 13 amino acids long. For the CDR3, the DNA is TGTGCCTGGAACACAGGCGGCACCGGGGAGCTGTTTTTT. Residues: CAWNTGGTGELFF. The complete variable domain, with remaining parts taken from reference TRBV30 and TRBJ2-2, reads SQTIHQWPATLVQPVGSPLSLECTVEGTSNPNLYWYRQAAGRGLQLLFYSVGIGQISSEVPQNLSASRPQDRQFILSSKKLLLSDSGFYLCAWNTGGTGELFFGEGSRLTVL.

The DNA of the CDR3 is TGTGCCAGCAGCTTCCGGGACAGGGGGAAGATATCCTACGAGCAGTACTTC. Protein product: CASSFRDRGKISYEQYF. The gene calls are TRBV5-5 and TRBJ2-7; 11 positions agree with TRBD1. Trimming removed 2 bases from V and 1 base from J; junction bases left unmatched: 8. Germline CDR1 is SGHKS and CDR2 is YYEKEE (reference sequence). This CDR3 spans 17 amino acids.

The chain employs TRBV7-3 and TRBJ2-1, with a tentative D call TRBD1 (8 bases). This CDR3 has 14 residues. Germline values: CDR1 SGHTA, CDR2 FQGTGA. Trimming took 4 bases from V and 6 from J, leaving 13 bases between them. CDR3 protein: CASSSGGQGNEQFF. The CDR3, as DNA: TGTGCCAGCAGCTCGGGAGGACAGGGCAATGAGCAGTTCTTC. Supplemented by reference TRBV7-3 and TRBJ2-1, the full variable domain reads GAGVSQTPSNKVTEKGKYVELRCDPISGHTALYWYRQSLGQGPEFLIYFQGTGAADDSGLPNDRFFAVRPEGSVSTLKIQRTERGDSAVYLCASSSGGQGNEQFFGPGTRLTVL.

The J gene is TRBJ2-1, the V gene TRBV6-1; D is possibly TRBD1 (5 bases). The CDR3 runs 12 residues. Germline CDR1 MNHNS, CDR2 SASEGT. Trimming pared 6 bases from V and 9 bases from J, leaving 12 bases between. The CDR3: CASSPPGIEQFF. As DNA, the CDR3 is TGTGCCAGCAGCCCCCCAGGGATTGAGCAGTTCTTC.

This clone was observed a few times. V is TRBV15 and J is TRBJ2-7, with D perhaps matching TRBD1 (6 bases). Germline CDR1 LNHNV, CDR2 YYDKDF (reference sequence). The V gene lost 3 bases and the J gene lost 3 bases, with 9 bases spanning the gap. The CDR3 has 13 residues. The CDR3 loop is CATSSGRGYEQYF. CDR3 coding DNA: TGTGCCACCAGCAGTGGCAGGGGCTACGAGCAGTACTTC.

The rearrangement links TRBV18 to TRBJ2-1; 10 bases map to TRBD2. The junction had 4 bases not matched to a gene; V was cut back by 3 bases and J by 2 bases. Germline V gene lookup returns CDR1 KGHSH and CDR2 LQKENI. CDR3 length: 16 amino acids. The CDR3 coding sequence is TGTGCCAGCTCACCGAGGGGACTAGCGACCTACAATGAGCAGTTCTTC. It translates to CASSPRGLATYNEQFF.

V gene TRBV4-1 combines with J gene TRBJ1-2; tentative D call: TRBD1 (6 bases). Between the trimmed V and J ends, which lost 0 bases and 4 bases, there was a span of 12 bases. Germline CDR1 and CDR2: MGHRA and YSYEKL. The CDR3 consists of 15 residues. CDR3 in DNA: TGCGCCAGCAGCCAAGAACAGGGATTTTCCTATGGCTACACCTTC. This encodes CASSQEQGFSYGYTF.

This chain uses TRBV5-6 with TRBJ1-1, with D possibly matching TRBD1 (5 bases). The germline gives CDR1 SGHDT, CDR2 YYEEEE. The CDR3 sequence is 15 residues long. Trimming removed 4 bases at V and 1 base at J, with 14 bases between. The chain's CDR3 is CASSRNGQPNTEAFF. In DNA form, the CDR3 reads TGTGCCAGCAGCCGTAATGGACAACCGAACACTGAAGCTTTCTTT. Drawing the rest from reference TRBV5-6 and TRBJ1-1, the complete variable domain is DAGVTQSPTHLIKTRGQQVTLRCSPKSGHDTVSWYQQALGQGPQFIFQYYEEEERQRGNFPDRFSGHQFPNYSSELNVNALLLGDSALYLCASSRNGQPNTEAFFGQGTRLTVV.

In its sample, this clone was seen a few times. V and J are TRBV6-5 and TRBJ1-2; D gene uncertain. V lost 4 bases and J 2 bases, leaving 8 bases between the germline ends. The CDR3 has 13 amino acids. The germline V gene encodes CDR1 MNHEY and CDR2 SVGAGI. CDR3: CASSSSGNYGYTF. CDR3 DNA: TGTGCCAGCAGTTCATCGGGGAACTATGGCTACACCTTC.

The chain links TRBV29-1 to TRBJ1-5, with unresolved D. CDR3 length equals 13 residues. Germline lookup yields CDR1 SQVTM and CDR2 ANQGSEA. Trimming removed 5 bases at V and 7 bases at J, with 15 bases between. The CDR3 loop reads CSVQGFEGQPQHF. As DNA, the CDR3 is TGCAGCGTTCAAGGGTTTGAGGGACAGCCCCAGCATTTT.

DNA of the CDR3: TGTGCCAGCAGTTTAATACCTAGCGGGAGGCTGAGCTCCTACGAGCAGTACTTC. Translating it yields CASSLIPSGRLSSYEQYF. This sequence joins TRBV27 and TRBJ2-7; 11 nucleotides match TRBD2. Germline assignment: CDR1 MNHEY and CDR2 SMNVEV (reference sequence). With 2 bases clipped from V and 0 bases from J, the junction kept 9 bases outside the gene matches. This CDR3 comprises 18 residues.

This clone was seen only a few times. This chain links TRBV25-1 with TRBJ2-1, with 11 bases fitting TRBD2. J was trimmed by 4 bases and V by 3 bases; bases with no gene match: 5. There are 16 residues in the CDR3. CDR1 is MGHDK, CDR2 SYGVNS, per germline. The CDR3 DNA reads as TGTGCCAGCAGTGATACCGGGACTAGCGGTTACAATGAGCAGTTCTTC. Residues: CASSDTGTSGYNEQFF.

V is TRBV11-2 and J is TRBJ2-1; TRBD2 matches 7 bases. This CDR3 is built from 15 residues. Germline loops: CDR1 SGHAT, CDR2 FQNNGV. Losses at the gene ends were 0 bases for V and 5 bases for J; bases not matched to a gene: 4. The CDR3 protein is CASSLDGGGNNEQFF. CDR3 nucleotide sequence: TGTGCCAGCAGCTTAGACGGCGGGGGAAACAATGAGCAGTTCTTC.

V usage is TRBV12-3 or TRBV12-4 and J usage is TRBJ1-2; 9 bases match TRBD1. V lost 2 bases to trimming and J lost 6 bases; unmatched junction nucleotides: 1. This CDR3 comprises 13 residues. This chain's CDR3 is CASSLTGGDGYTF. DNA of the CDR3: TGTGCCAGCAGTTTAACAGGGGGCGATGGCTACACCTTC.

J is TRBJ2-2 and V is TRBV19, with a possible D match to TRBD1 (5 bases). CDR3 size: 14 residues. The V end lost 5 bases, the J end lost 4 bases, and 11 bases lay between the germline ends. Germline values: CDR1 LNHDA, CDR2 SQIVND (reference sequence). Written as DNA, the CDR3 is TGTGCCAGTAGTCCCTCAGGGTTCACCGGGGAGCTGTTTTTT. Protein product: CASSPSGFTGELFF.

The chain employs TRBV28 and TRBJ2-1, with 8 positions matching TRBD2. The germline gives CDR1 MDHEN, CDR2 SYDVKM. The CDR3 spans 14 residues. V dropped 6 bases and J dropped 4; count of bases not matched to a gene: 5. CDR3 DNA: TGTGCCAGCAGGAGCGGGAGCGGTTACAATGAGCAGTTCTTC. It yields the protein CASRSGSGYNEQFF.